The following is a T cell receptor (beta chain) sequence with its context. Its antigen target is currently unknown. No base quality values were provided; no much bigger clone lies one nucleotide off. The sample is drawn from a study of blood T cell repertoires in COVID-19 (TCRdb year 2020). As for the study more broadly: Samples covering the acute and convalescent phases of COVID-19 were provided by collaborators in the United States, Italy and Spain. The prospective study material was composed of cDNA or gDNA derived from T cells, B-cell-depleted T cells, or PBMCs. The dataset comprised deeply sampled blood TCRbeta repertoires from subjects exposed to, actively infected with, or recovered from COVID-19. HLA class I and class II types, where available, came from metadata supplied by the sample provider rather than from assay-based typing. The samples were drawn from the first 160 participants of the ongoing ImmuneRACE study and from 950 to 1,500 subjects provided by 6 global collaborators. Sample metadata almost always included a de-identified subject ID, COVID-19 status, age in years and sex. A freely available public database, intended as a resource for researchers studying the immune response to SARS-CoV-2, is where the repertoires were released.

One collaborating source in Seattle enrolled patients while the patients were actively infected and followed the patients over time throughout the course of disease. Whole blood was collected in K2EDTA tubes by collaborating institutions according to the institutions' own protocols. For TCRbeta analysis, collaborators shipped samples as frozen whole blood, isolated PBMCs, or DNA extracted from either of those sample types. Study-wide conclusions, independent of this receptor: How much clinical and demographic metadata was included differed by source and by participant, and the metadata was provided uncurated.

TCRbeta CDR3 regions were amplified from genomic DNA by means of the immunoSEQ Assay, a bias-controlled multiplex PCR. The original pipeline was this. Within the assay, amplification of reference gene primers was used to estimate how many nucleated cells each sample contained. To quantify the absolute abundance of each unique TCRbeta CDR3 rearrangement, sequence reads were collapsed and filtered. For each sample, productive Simpson clonality was calculated as the square root of Simpson's diversity index across productive rearrangements. This immuneACCESS table, as held by TCRdb, lists in-frame sequences with V and J called but not all clones. Of the missing ones, under half trace to an unresolved V gene in checked studies; the others have no known cause. For V, J and clone size, that table is used; D and trimming come from the DNA. Here the sample has around 270,000 clones; approximately 85% occur a single time. About 1% of the sample is held by the ten biggest clonotypes.

The TCR comes from a human donor with COVID-19, enrolled during active disease. The donor label of this sample is uncertain. Sequenced input: peripheral blood.

CDR3 loop: CASSVDLAADTQYF. The DNA reads TGTGCCAGCAGCGTAGATTTAGCAGCTGATACGCAGTATTTT. In this chain, TRBV9 is recombined with TRBJ2-3; confidence is insufficient to name the D gene. The germline V gene yields SGDLS for CDR1 and YYNGEE for CDR2. V is pared back by 0 bases and J by 6 bases, with 11 bases lying between the germline termini. Its CDR3 holds 14 amino acids, cysteine through phenylalanine. The kept DNA is CDR3 alone, 42 bases in frame from the first base.